This T cell receptor (beta chain) is from a study of blood T cell repertoires in COVID-19. Original handling: Estimates of nucleated cell counts were drawn from the amplification of reference gene primers. Clones were read by immunoSEQ multiplex PCR, and TCRdb kept only the in-frame ones, dropping some. V, J and clone size are those of that table, while D and trimming were read from the DNA. The table lists roughly 150,000 clones, 80% to 90% of them singletons. The CDR3 loop spans 15 amino acids. With 5 bases clipped from V and 5 bases from J, the junction kept 9 bases outside the gene matches. Germline values: CDR1 MNHEY, CDR2 SMNVEV (reference sequence).

The source material was peripheral blood. The chain joins TRBV27 to TRBJ2-5; 9 bases match TRBD2. This TCR was sampled from a woman aged 55-70 years with active COVID-19. For the CDR3, the DNA is TGTGCCAGCAGTCCGAGGACTAGCGCTAGGGAGACCCAGTACTTC. This sequence encodes CASSPRTSARETQYF.